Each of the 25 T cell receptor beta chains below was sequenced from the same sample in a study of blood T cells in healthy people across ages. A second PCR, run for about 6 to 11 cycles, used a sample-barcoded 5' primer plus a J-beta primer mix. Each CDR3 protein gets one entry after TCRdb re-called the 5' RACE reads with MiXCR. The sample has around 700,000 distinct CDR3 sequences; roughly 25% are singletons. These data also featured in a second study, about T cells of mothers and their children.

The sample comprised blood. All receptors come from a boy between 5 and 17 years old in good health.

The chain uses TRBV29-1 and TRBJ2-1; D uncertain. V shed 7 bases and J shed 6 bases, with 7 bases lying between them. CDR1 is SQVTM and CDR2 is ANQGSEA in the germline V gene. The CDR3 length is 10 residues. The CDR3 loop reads CSAEINEQFF. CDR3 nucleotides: TGCAGCGCGGAAATCAATGAGCAGTTCTTC.

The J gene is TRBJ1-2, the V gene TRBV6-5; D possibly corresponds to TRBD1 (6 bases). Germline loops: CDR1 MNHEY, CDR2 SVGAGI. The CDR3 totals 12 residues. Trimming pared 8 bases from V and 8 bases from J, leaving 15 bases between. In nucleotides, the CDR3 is TGTGCCAGCGGTAACAGGGTAGGGGGCTACACCTTC. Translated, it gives CASGNRVGGYTF.

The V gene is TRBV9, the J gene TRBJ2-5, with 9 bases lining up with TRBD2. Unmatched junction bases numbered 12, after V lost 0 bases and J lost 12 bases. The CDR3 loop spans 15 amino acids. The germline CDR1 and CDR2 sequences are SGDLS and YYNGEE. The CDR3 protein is CASSVVGTSPPEEYF. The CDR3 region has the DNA TGTGCCAGCAGCGTAGTTGGGACTAGCCCGCCGGAGGAGTACTTC.

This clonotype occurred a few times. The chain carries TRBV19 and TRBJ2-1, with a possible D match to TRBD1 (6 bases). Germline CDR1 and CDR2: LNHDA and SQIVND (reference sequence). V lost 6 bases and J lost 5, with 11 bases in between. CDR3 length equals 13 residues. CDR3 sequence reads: CASRDGQHNEQFF. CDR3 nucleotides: TGTGCCAGTAGGGACGGACAGCACAATGAGCAGTTCTTC.

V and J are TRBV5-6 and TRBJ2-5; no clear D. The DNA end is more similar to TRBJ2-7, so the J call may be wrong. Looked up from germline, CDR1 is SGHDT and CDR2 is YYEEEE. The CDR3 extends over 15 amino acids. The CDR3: CASSPTGSFSYEQYF. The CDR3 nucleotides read TGTGCCAGCAGCCCTACTGGGTCCTTCTCCTACGAGCAGTACTTC.

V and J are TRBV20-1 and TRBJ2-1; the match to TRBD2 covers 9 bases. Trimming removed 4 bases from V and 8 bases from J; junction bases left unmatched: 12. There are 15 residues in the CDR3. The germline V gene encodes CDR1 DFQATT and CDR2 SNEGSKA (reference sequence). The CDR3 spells CSAIRLAATLHEQFF. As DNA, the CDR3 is TGCAGTGCTATCAGACTAGCGGCGACCTTACATGAGCAGTTCTTC.

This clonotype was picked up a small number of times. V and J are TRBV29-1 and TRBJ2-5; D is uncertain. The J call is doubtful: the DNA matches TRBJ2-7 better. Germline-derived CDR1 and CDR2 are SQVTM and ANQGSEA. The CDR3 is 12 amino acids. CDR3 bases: TGCAGCGCAGGTGGTACTGCCTACGAGCAGTACTTC. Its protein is CSAGGTAYEQYF.

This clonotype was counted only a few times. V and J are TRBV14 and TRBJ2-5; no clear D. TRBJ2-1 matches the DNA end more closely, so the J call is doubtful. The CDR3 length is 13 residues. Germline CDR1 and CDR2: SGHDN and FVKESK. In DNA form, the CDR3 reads TGTGCCAGCAGCCACACCCTAGTCAATGAGCAGTTCTTC. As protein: CASSHTLVNEQFF.

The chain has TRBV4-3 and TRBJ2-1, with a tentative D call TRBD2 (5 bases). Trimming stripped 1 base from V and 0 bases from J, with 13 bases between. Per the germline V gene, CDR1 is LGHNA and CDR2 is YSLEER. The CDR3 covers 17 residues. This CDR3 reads CASSQGVGAVSYNEQFF. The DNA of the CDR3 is TGCGCCAGCAGCCAAGGAGTAGGAGCGGTCTCCTACAATGAGCAGTTCTTC.

CDR3 in amino acids: CASSPKQGMNTEAFF. CDR3 coding DNA: TGTGCCAGCAGCCCCAAACAGGGGATGAACACTGAAGCTTTCTTT. The chain has TRBV12-3 or TRBV12-4 and TRBJ1-1; 7 bases fit TRBD1. This CDR3 is built from 15 residues. J gave up 0 bases and V 6 bases, and 7 bases lay outside the gene matches.

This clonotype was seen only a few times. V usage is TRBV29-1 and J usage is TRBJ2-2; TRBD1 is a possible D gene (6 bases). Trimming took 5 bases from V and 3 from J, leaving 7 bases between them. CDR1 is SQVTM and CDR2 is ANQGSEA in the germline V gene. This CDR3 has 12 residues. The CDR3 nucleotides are TGCAGCGTTAAGGGGGACACCGGGGAGCTGTTTTTT. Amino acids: CSVKGDTGELFF.

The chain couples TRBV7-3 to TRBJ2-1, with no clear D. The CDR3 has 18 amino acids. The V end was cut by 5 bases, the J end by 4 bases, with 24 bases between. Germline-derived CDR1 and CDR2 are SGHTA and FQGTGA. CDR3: CASSPKFGSPQMYNEQFF. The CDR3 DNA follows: TGTGCCAGCAGCCCCAAATTCGGCTCCCCGCAAATGTACAATGAGCAGTTCTTC.

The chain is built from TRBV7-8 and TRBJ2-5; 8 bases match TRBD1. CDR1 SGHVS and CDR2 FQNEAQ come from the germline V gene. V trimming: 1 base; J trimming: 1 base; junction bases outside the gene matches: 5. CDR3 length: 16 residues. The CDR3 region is CASSLEGQEGQETQYF. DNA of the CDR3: TGTGCCAGCAGCTTAGAGGGACAGGAGGGCCAAGAGACCCAGTACTTC.

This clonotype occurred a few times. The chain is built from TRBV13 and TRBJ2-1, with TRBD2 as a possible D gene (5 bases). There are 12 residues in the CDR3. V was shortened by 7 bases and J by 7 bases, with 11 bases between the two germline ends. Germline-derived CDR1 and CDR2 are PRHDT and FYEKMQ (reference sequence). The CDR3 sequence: CASKKGVNEQFF. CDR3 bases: TGTGCCAGCAAAAAGGGAGTTAATGAGCAGTTCTTC.

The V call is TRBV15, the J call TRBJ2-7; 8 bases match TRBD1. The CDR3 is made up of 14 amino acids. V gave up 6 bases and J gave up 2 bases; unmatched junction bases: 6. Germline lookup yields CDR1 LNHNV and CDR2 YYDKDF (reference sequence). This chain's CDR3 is CATSGQGTPYEQYF. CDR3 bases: TGTGCCACCAGTGGACAGGGAACCCCCTACGAGCAGTACTTC. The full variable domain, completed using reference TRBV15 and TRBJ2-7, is DAMVIQNPRYQVTQFGKPVTLSCSQTLNHNVMYWYQQKSSQAPKLLFHYYDKDFNNEADTPDNFQSRRPNTSFCFLDIRSPGLGDTAMYLCATSGQGTPYEQYFGPGTRLTVT.

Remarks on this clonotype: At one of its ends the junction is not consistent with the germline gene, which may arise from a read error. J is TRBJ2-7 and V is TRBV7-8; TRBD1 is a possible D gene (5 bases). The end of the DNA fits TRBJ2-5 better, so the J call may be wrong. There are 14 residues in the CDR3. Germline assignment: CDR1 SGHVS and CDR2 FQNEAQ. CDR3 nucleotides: TGTGACAGCAGCTTAGGAACAGGTCAAGAGACCCAGTACTTC. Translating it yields CDSSLGTGQETQYF.

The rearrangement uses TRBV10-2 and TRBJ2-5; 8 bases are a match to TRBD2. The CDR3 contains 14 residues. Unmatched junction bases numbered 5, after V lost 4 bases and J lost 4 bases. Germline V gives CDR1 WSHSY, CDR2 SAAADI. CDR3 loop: CASSVSTSVETQYF. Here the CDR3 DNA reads TGCGCCAGCAGTGTATCGACTAGCGTAGAGACCCAGTACTTC.

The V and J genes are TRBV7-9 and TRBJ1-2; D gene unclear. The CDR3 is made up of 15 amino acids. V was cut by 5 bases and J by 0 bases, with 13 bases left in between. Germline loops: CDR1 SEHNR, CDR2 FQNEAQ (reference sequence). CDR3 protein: CASSADMRANYGYTF. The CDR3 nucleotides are TGTGCCAGCAGCGCTGATATGAGGGCTAACTATGGCTACACCTTC.

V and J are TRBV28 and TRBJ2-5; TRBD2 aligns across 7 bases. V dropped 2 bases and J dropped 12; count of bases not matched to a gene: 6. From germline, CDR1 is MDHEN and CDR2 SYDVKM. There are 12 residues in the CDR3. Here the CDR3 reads CASSLGRVEEYF. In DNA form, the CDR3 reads TGTGCCAGCAGTTTAGGGAGGGTCGAGGAGTACTTC.

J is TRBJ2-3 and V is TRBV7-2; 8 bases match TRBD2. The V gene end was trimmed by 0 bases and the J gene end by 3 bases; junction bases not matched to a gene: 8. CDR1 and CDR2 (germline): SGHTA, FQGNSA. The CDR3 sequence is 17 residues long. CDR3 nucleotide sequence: TGTGCCAGCAGCTTAGCGCTAAGCGGGGGAATAACAGATACGCAGTATTTT. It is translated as CASSLALSGGITDTQYF.

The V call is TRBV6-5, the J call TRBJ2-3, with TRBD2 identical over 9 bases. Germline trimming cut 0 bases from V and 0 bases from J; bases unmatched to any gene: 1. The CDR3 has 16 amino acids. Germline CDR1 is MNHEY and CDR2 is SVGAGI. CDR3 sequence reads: CASSYSSGGSTDTQYF. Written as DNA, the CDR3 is TGTGCCAGCAGTTACTCTAGCGGGGGCAGCACAGATACGCAGTATTTT.

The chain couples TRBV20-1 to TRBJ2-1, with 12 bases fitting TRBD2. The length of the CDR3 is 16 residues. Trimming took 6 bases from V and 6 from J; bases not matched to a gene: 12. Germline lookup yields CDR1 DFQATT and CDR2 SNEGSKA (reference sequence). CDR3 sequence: CSANTRTSGTLNEQFF. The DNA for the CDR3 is TGCAGTGCAAACACCCGGACTAGCGGGACTCTCAATGAGCAGTTCTTC.

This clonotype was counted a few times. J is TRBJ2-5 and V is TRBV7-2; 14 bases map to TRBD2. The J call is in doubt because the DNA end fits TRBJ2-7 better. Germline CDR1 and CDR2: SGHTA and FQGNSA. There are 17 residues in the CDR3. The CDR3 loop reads CASSKGLAGELTYEQYF. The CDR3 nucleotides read TGTGCCAGCAGCAAGGGACTAGCGGGAGAACTGACCTACGAGCAGTACTTC.

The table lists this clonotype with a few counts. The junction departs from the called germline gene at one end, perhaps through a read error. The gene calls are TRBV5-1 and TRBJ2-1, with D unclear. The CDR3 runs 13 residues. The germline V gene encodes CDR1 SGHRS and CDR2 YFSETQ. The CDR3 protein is CASSLVAYNEQFF. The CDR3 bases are TGTGCCAGCAGTTTGGTGGCCTACAATGAGCAGTTCTTC.

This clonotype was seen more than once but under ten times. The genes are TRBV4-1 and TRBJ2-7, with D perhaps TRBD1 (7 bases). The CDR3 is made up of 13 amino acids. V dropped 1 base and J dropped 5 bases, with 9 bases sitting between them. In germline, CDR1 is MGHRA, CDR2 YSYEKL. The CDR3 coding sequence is TGCGCCAGCAGCCAAGTCAGGGGGGACGAGCAGTACTTC. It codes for CASSQVRGDEQYF.